This T cell receptor (gamma chain) was identified in a study of human gamma delta and Vdelta1 T cells. General study findings and limits: Polyclonal Delta One T cells reportedly showed broad cytotoxic targeting of acute myeloid leukemia.

From germline, CDR1 is EGSTGY and CDR2 YDSYTSSV. CDR3 length: 17 residues. V dropped 2 bases and J dropped 2; count of bases not matched to a gene: 11. TCRdb re-called the PCR reads through CATT. The data show almost 9,000 gamma-chain clones, around 42% seen once. There are a few counts of this clone. Its cognate antigen is unknown. V usage is TRGV4 and J usage is TRGJP2. The sequence was collected from a human donor in good health. The material sequenced was Vdelta1 gamma-delta T cells from blood grown in culture (DOT cells). CDR3 bases: TGTGCCACCTGGGATGAAGGAGGCGAGAGTAGTGATTGGATCAAGACGTTT. This sequence encodes CATWDEGGESSDWIKTF.